The next 19 T cell receptor beta chains were all read from a single sample in a study of T cell responses to AZD1222 COVID-19 vaccine. Libraries were prepared by immunoSEQ multiplex PCR; TCRdb keeps only in-frame clonotypes and omits some of them. The sample has 100,000 or so clones; over 75% are singletons. Sequencing used peripheral blood, obtained on day 0 of AZD1222 vaccination. These receptors originate from an adult in good health.

This sequence joins TRBV7-8 and TRBJ1-2; D is ambiguous. The CDR3 contains 14 residues. The V and J ends lost 1 base and 2 bases respectively, with 8 bases between them. The germline CDR1 and CDR2 sequences are SGHVS and FQNEAQ. The CDR3 loop is CASSLESGNYGYTF. CDR3 nucleotides: TGTGCCAGCAGCTTAGAATCCGGGAACTATGGCTACACCTTC.

This rearrangement joins TRBV11-2 to TRBJ2-2, with 7 bases identical to TRBD1. V gave up 3 bases and J gave up 2 bases; unmatched junction bases: 9. Germline assignment: CDR1 SGHAT and CDR2 FQNNGV. CDR3 length: 17 residues. The CDR3 loop reads CASSLDRWTVNTGELFF. The DNA for the CDR3 is TGTGCCAGCAGCTTGGACAGGTGGACGGTCAACACCGGGGAGCTGTTTTTT. Full variable domain (missing parts from reference TRBV11-2 and TRBJ2-2): EAGVAQSPRYKIIEKRQSVAFWCNPISGHATLYWYQQILGQGPKLLIQFQNNGVVDDSQLPKDRFSAERLKGVDSTLKIQPAKLEDSAVYLCASSLDRWTVNTGELFFGEGSRLTVL.

CDR3 DNA: TGTGCCAGCAGTTCCAGCGGGTGGGTCAGGCAGTACTTC. Its protein product is CASSSSGWVRQYF. The chain recombines TRBV12-3 or TRBV12-4 with TRBJ2-7, with a possible D match to TRBD2 (6 bases). The CDR3 has 13 residues. V was cut by 4 bases and J by 9 bases, with 16 bases left in between.

The rearrangement joins TRBV5-1 to TRBJ1-2; no reliable D call. The germline V and J ends were trimmed by 4 bases and 4 bases, with 17 bases remaining between them. Germline values: CDR1 SGHRS, CDR2 YFSETQ. CDR3 size: 15 residues. CDR3 loop: CASSPSGLTAYGYTF. As DNA, the CDR3 is TGCGCCAGCAGCCCGTCGGGGTTAACGGCCTATGGCTACACCTTC.

The V gene is TRBV19, the J gene TRBJ1-4, with TRBD1 identical over 9 bases. Germline values: CDR1 LNHDA, CDR2 SQIVND (reference sequence). V lost 6 bases, J lost 6 bases, and 8 bases stayed unmatched. CDR3 length: 15 amino acids. CDR3 amino acids: CASSLNRGQDEKLFF. The CDR3 DNA is TGTGCCAGTAGCCTGAACAGGGGGCAAGATGAAAAACTGTTTTTT.

The chain links TRBV6-2 or TRBV6-3 to TRBJ2-3, with D possibly being TRBD1 or TRBD2 (6 bases each). The CDR3 covers 15 residues. Trimming took 6 bases from V and 5 from J, leaving 18 bases between them. CDR1 MNHEY and CDR2 SVGEGT come from the germline V gene. The CDR3 DNA follows: TGTGCCAGCAGCTATTACGGGGGCCGTGAAGATACGCAGTATTTT. Translating gives CASSYYGGREDTQYF.

The CDR3 sequence is CASSHRNTEAFF. In DNA form, the CDR3 reads TGTGCCAGCTCTCACAGGAACACTGAAGCTTTCTTT. J is TRBJ1-1 and V is TRBV18; D unclear. The V end lost 6 bases, the J end lost 1 base, and 6 bases lay between the germline ends. This CDR3 spans 12 amino acids. CDR1 and CDR2 from the germline V gene are KGHSH and LQKENI.

This chain connects TRBV28 to TRBJ1-4; no definite D call. The V end lost 5 bases, the J end lost 2 bases, and 12 bases lay between the germline ends. Germline lookup yields CDR1 MDHEN and CDR2 SYDVKM. CDR3 length equals 15 residues. CDR3 region: CASSNIRRTNEKLFF. For the CDR3, the DNA is TGTGCCAGCAGTAACATAAGGCGGACTAATGAAAAACTGTTTTTT.

This chain uses TRBV3-1 (or the pseudogene TRBV3-2) with TRBJ2-7, with 9 bases aligning to TRBD1. Germline loops: CDR1 LGHDT, CDR2 YNNKEL (reference sequence). This CDR3 has 14 amino acids. With V trimmed by 3 bases and J by 7 bases, 7 bases remained unmatched. In DNA, the CDR3 is TGTGCCAGCAGCCACGGGGACAGGGTGGGAGAGCAGTACTTC. Protein: CASSHGDRVGEQYF.

The rearrangement uses TRBV28 and TRBJ1-2; no firm D call. The CDR3 length is 14 residues. The V end lost 6 bases, the J end lost 4 bases, and 15 bases lay between the germline ends. CDR1 is MDHEN and CDR2 is SYDVKM in the germline V gene. CDR3 coding DNA: TGTGCCAGCAGCATATCTCCAGTTCTCTATGGCTACACCTTC. Its translation: CASSISPVLYGYTF.

V and J are TRBV3-1 (or the pseudogene TRBV3-2) and TRBJ2-4; 11 bases agree with TRBD2. After removal of 4 bases from V and 4 bases from J, the junction contained 15 bases not matched to a gene. This CDR3 comprises 19 residues. Germline V CDR1 and CDR2: LGHDT, YNNKEL (reference sequence). The CDR3 nucleotides read TGTGCCAGCAGCCCTCACCCCCCCGGTAGCGGGAGGGGTAAAAACATTCAGTACTTC. Amino acid sequence: CASSPHPPGSGRGKNIQYF.

This rearrangement joins TRBV19 to TRBJ1-2; D call uncertain. CDR3 length equals 13 residues. Trimming took 7 bases from V and 4 from J, leaving 13 bases between them. Germline V gene lookup returns CDR1 LNHDA and CDR2 SQIVND (reference sequence). The DNA of the CDR3 is TGTGCCAGTATGGGTGTCGGGGTCTATGGCTACACCTTC. Translating it yields CASMGVGVYGYTF.

The chain uses TRBV6-5 and TRBJ2-5; D is undetermined. The germline V gene has CDR1 MNHEY and CDR2 SVGAGI. V lost 7 bases and J 7 bases, leaving 16 bases between the germline ends. CDR3 length: 13 amino acids. DNA for the CDR3: TGTGCCAGCACCCCGTCTTGGCTGGGGACCCAGTACTTC. This sequence encodes CASTPSWLGTQYF.

The chain carries TRBV4-2 and TRBJ2-3; the D gene is possibly TRBD2 (5 bases). Trimming took 4 bases from V and 7 from J, leaving 15 bases between them. CDR1 is LGHNA and CDR2 is YNFKEQ in the germline V gene. The CDR3 has 14 residues. The CDR3 DNA reads TGTGCCAGCAGCCTAACTAGACTGGGCAATACGCAGTATTTT. It yields the protein CASSLTRLGNTQYF.

The V call is TRBV7-3, the J call TRBJ2-1, with D possibly being TRBD2 (5 bases). The V end lost 9 bases, the J end lost 6 bases, and 15 bases lay between the germline ends. Germline V gene sequence: CDR1 SGHTA, CDR2 FQGTGA. The CDR3 extends over 13 amino acids. CDR3 sequence: CASSGVESNEQFF. In DNA form, the CDR3 reads TGTGCCAGTTCCGGGGTTGAATCCAATGAGCAGTTCTTC.

The rearrangement uses TRBV4-2 and TRBJ2-1; TRBD2 is a possible D gene (6 bases). V shed 2 bases and J shed 9 bases, with 23 bases lying between them. Germline V CDR1 and CDR2: LGHNA, YNFKEQ. The CDR3 contains 17 residues. CDR3 coding DNA: TGTGCCAGCAGCCAACGGGTTTCCGGGACTGGGGCTCTTGAGCAGTTCTTC. Translation gives CASSQRVSGTGALEQFF.

The J gene is TRBJ1-2, the V gene TRBV6-5, with a possible D match to TRBD1 (5 bases). Germline lookup yields CDR1 MNHEY and CDR2 SVGAGI. This CDR3 spans 14 amino acids. V was pared by 4 bases and J by 4 bases, with 13 bases between. CDR3 nucleotides: TGTGCCAGCAGTTTCACAGGCCAAAGCTATGGCTACACCTTC. This codes for CASSFTGQSYGYTF.

V usage is TRBV2 and J usage is TRBJ1-1, with TRBD1 matching 7 bases. From germline, CDR1 is SNHLY and CDR2 FYNNEI. CDR3 length: 13 amino acids. V shed 5 bases and J 4 bases; nucleotides not matched to a gene: 4. CDR3 DNA sequence: TGTGCCAGCAGTTCCGACAGGGTCACTGAAGCTTTCTTT. Protein: CASSSDRVTEAFF.

The chain has TRBV3-1 (or the pseudogene TRBV3-2) and TRBJ2-7; tentatively, D is TRBD1 (6 bases). Between the trimmed V and J ends, which lost 8 bases and 5 bases, there was a span of 13 bases. Looked up from germline, CDR1 is LGHDT and CDR2 is YNNKEL (reference sequence). The CDR3 consists of 12 residues. CDR3 sequence (DNA): TGTGCCAGCGGGGGCCGACGTGACGAGCAGTACTTC. It specifies CASGGRRDEQYF.